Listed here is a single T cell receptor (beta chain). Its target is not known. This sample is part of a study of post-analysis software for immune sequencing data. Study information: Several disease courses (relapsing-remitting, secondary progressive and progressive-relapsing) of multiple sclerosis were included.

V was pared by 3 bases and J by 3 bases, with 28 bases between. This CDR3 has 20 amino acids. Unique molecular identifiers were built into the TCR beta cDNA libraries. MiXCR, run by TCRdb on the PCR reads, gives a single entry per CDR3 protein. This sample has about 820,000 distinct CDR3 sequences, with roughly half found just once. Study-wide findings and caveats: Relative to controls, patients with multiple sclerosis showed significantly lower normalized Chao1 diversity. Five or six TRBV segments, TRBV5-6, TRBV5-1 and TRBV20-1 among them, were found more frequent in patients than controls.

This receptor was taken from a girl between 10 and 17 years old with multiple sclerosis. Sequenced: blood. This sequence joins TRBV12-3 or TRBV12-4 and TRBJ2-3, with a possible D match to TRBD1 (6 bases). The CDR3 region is CASSFLEQGSWGPWTDTQYF. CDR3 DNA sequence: TGTGCCAGCAGTTTCCTGGAACAAGGCTCGTGGGGGCCCTGGACAGATACGCAGTATTTT.